The 4 T cell receptor beta chains below all came from one sample that was sequenced in a study of T-cell memory formation after mild COVID-19. MiXCR was run by TCRdb on the 5' RACE reads, yielding one entry per CDR3 protein. The sample lists tens of thousands of distinct CDR3 sequences; roughly 26% were seen once. Sequencing was carried out using PBMCs or a T cell subset sorted from them (not recorded which). These TCRs come from a young man who had mild COVID-19 (a few samples of this study predate the infection). Cell type and time point are not known.

In this sample, this clonotype turned up a few times. The chain combines TRBV7-9 with TRBJ2-5, with D maybe TRBD2 (7 bases). The germline V and J ends were trimmed by 1 base and 1 base, with 16 bases remaining between them. CDR3 length: 17 residues. Per germline, CDR1 SEHNR and CDR2 FQNEAQ (reference sequence). CDR3 region: CASSLGHFGGPQETQYF. In DNA, the CDR3 is TGTGCCAGCAGCTTAGGTCACTTCGGGGGGCCCCAAGAGACCCAGTACTTC.

This chain joins TRBV7-3 and TRBJ2-6, with D unclear. Germline V gene sequence: CDR1 SGHTA, CDR2 FQGTGA. The CDR3 spans 16 residues. The V gene lost 0 bases and the J gene lost 0 bases, with 6 bases spanning the gap. The CDR3 is CASSLTGSSGANVLTF. The CDR3 DNA reads TGTGCCAGCAGCTTAACGGGTAGCTCTGGGGCCAACGTCCTGACTTTC.

This clonotype was seen more than once but under ten times. V usage is TRBV25-1 and J usage is TRBJ2-1; the D gene is possibly TRBD2 (5 bases). Germline CDR1 reads MGHDK; CDR2 reads SYGVNS. This CDR3 has 13 amino acids. Trimming left V 4 bases short and J 7 bases short, with 11 bases between. The CDR3 sequence is CASSAGLRNEQFF. Written as DNA, the CDR3 is TGTGCCAGCAGTGCGGGGTTGAGAAATGAGCAGTTCTTC.

The CDR3 sequence is CASSLTAFAEAFF. The CDR3 region has the DNA TGTGCCAGCAGCTTAACTGCGTTCGCTGAAGCTTTCTTT. The rearrangement joins TRBV7-3 to TRBJ1-1, with no clear D. In germline, CDR1 is SGHTA, CDR2 FQGTGA. V was trimmed by 0 bases and J by 6 bases, leaving 8 bases between them. This CDR3 is 13 amino acids long. Full variable domain (missing parts from reference TRBV7-3 and TRBJ1-1): GAGVSQTPSNKVTEKGKYVELRCDPISGHTALYWYRQSLGQGPEFLIYFQGTGAADDSGLPNDRFFAVRPEGSVSTLKIQRTERGDSAVYLCASSLTAFAEAFFGQGTRLTVV.